The rows below give T cell receptor beta chains drawn from one sample of a study of T-cell memory formation after mild COVID-19. TCRdb reanalysed the 5' RACE reads using MiXCR and keeps one entry per CDR3 protein. This sample yields 100,000 or so distinct CDR3 sequences, of which over 8.5% are seen a single time; roughly 40% belongs to the top ten. Sequencing input: PBMCs or a T cell subset sorted from them (not recorded which). These receptors all stem from a man aged 18 to 30 who had mild COVID-19 (a few samples of this study predate the infection). Cell type and time point are not known. CDR3s include the opening cysteine and the closing phenylalanine or tryptophan. The D gene is left open where the match is weak. Size is omitted from some rows. Given values are once, few, many or a class for expanded clones.

clone size,J gene,V gene,D gene,CDR3 protein,CDR3 DNA
.,TRBJ2-4,TRBV3-1,.,CASSQESYRVGGNIQYF,TGTGCCAGCAGCCAAGAGAGTTACCGGGTGGGAGGAAACATTCAGTACTTC
.,TRBJ2-3,TRBV10-3,TRBD1,CAISEMYRGLGDTQYF,TGTGCCATCAGTGAAATGTACAGGGGGCTCGGAGATACGCAGTATTTT
.,TRBJ1-6,TRBV7-2,.,CASSTRRQVETPLHF,TGTGCCAGCAGCACCCGCCGGCAGGTTGAGACACCCCTCCACTTT
few,TRBJ2-7,TRBV7-9,.,CASSLRQDEQYF,TGTGCCAGCAGCCTGCGACAGGACGAGCAGTACTTC
many,TRBJ2-1,TRBV7-2,TRBD2,CASSFLSGGTNEQFF,TGTGCCAGCAGCTTCCTTAGCGGGGGGACAAATGAGCAGTTCTTC
.,TRBJ2-2,TRBV6-2/TRBV6-3,TRBD2,CASSSLTSGGENTGELFF,TGTGCCAGCAGTTCCTTGACTAGCGGGGGGGAAAACACCGGGGAGCTGTTTTTT
.,TRBJ2-5,TRBV4-1,TRBD1,CASSQGGRGRETQYF,TGCGCCAGCAGCCAAGGGGGCAGGGGGCGAGAGACCCAGTACTTC
.,TRBJ2-5,TRBV7-9,.,CASSPPHLGTYQETQYF,TGTGCCAGCAGCCCCCCCCACTTGGGGACGTACCAAGAGACCCAGTACTTC
.,TRBJ1-2,TRBV7-2,.,CASSLAPAAHPRTGYTF,TGTGCCAGCAGCTTAGCGCCGGCAGCTCACCCAAGGACTGGCTACACCTTC
many,TRBJ2-1,TRBV28,TRBD2,CASSPGTSGGLYNEQFF,TGTGCCAGCAGCCCCGGGACTAGCGGGGGGCTCTACAATGAGCAGTTCTTC
few,TRBJ2-1,TRBV7-2,.,CASSLTGQYSSYNEQFF,TGTGCCAGCAGCTTAACAGGGCAATACAGCTCCTACAATGAGCAGTTCTTC
few,TRBJ1-5,TRBV5-1,.,CASSFLGLNQPQHF,TGCGCCAGCAGCTTTCTGGGACTTAATCAGCCCCAGCATTTT
.,TRBJ1-5,TRBV4-1,.,CASSQDLGASNQPQHF,TGCGCCAGCAGCCAAGATTTGGGGGCCTCCAATCAGCCCCAGCATTTT